This T cell receptor (beta chain) appears in the sequencing data of a study of blood T cell repertoires in COVID-19. Study-wide background: Samples came from the United States, Italy and Spain, spanning acute and convalescent COVID-19. The cDNA or gDNA used as material had been derived from T cells, B-cell-depleted T cells, or PBMCs.

Germline CDR1 reads SGHRS; CDR2 reads YFSETQ. There are 17 residues in the CDR3. Unmatched junction bases numbered 10, after V lost 4 bases and J lost 0 bases. Original processing notes: Estimated nucleated cell counts came from reference gene primer amplification. The repertoire was sequenced with immunoSEQ multiplex PCR; TCRdb's copy has only in-frame clones and lacks some. V and J calls and clone size come straight from that table; D and trimming were deduced from the DNA. The sample lists some 150,000 clones, 84% occurring once. This chain links TRBV5-1 with TRBJ1-5, with 7 bases fitting TRBD1. The TCR was taken from a human donor in a cohort sampled during active COVID-19. The sample comprised peripheral blood. CDR3 sequence (DNA): TGCGCCAGCAGCACAGGGACAGTACAGTATAGCAATCAGCCCCAGCATTTT. Translating it yields CASSTGTVQYSNQPQHF.